The sample holds a few counts of the clone carrying this TCR beta chain. The antigen is undetermined. The PCR ran on 60 Vbeta and 13 Jbeta primers. Sequencing was performed with immunoSEQ multiplex PCR; in TCRdb, only in-frame clones are kept and a portion is missing. In the table there are some 98,000 clones, roughly 70% of which are singletons. This entry comes from a study of cytomegalovirus exposure and HLA in healthy donors. Points from the study as a whole: Segments of the TCR beta V type were, in most cases, productive about 87% or about 30% of the time in an earlier analysis. The authors assumed roughly uniform sequencing depth across donors for presence/absence analyses. Fewer N-insertions (relative to the approximately 670-donor mean) were reportedly seen in an Asian-associated ancestry cluster in a later analysis.

This CDR3 region has 15 residues. CDR1 is SGHAT and CDR2 is FQNNGV in the germline V gene. The ends were cut back, 5 bases at V and 2 bases at J, with 16 bases in the middle. The clonotype originates from a man in his forties or fifties in good health and CMV-seronegative. The chain is built from TRBV11-2 and TRBJ2-7; D is possibly TRBD2 (6 bases). Sequencing input: PBMCs. The chain's CDR3 is CASSQWGLNTYEQYF. Here the CDR3 DNA reads TGTGCCAGCAGCCAGTGGGGACTCAACACCTACGAGCAGTACTTC.